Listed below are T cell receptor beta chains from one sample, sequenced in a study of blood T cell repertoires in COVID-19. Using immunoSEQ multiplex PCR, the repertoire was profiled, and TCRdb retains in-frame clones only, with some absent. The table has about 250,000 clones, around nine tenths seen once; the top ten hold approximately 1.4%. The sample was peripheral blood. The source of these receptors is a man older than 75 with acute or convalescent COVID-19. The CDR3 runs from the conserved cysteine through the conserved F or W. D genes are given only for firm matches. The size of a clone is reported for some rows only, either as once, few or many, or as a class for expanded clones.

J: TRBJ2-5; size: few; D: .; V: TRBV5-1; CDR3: CASSFNQGKGETQYF; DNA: TGCGCCAGCAGCTTCAACCAGGGAAAGGGAGAGACCCAGTACTTC
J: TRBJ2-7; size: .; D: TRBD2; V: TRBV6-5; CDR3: CASSPYSGRANEQYF; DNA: TGTGCCAGCAGTCCATATAGCGGGAGGGCCAACGAGCAGTACTTC
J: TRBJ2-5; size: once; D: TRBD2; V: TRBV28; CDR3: CASSRLAGEGTQYF; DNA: TGTGCCAGCAGCCGACTAGCGGGAGAGGGGACCCAGTACTTC
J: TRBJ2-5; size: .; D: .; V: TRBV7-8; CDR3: CASKPGGETQYF; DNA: TGTGCCAGCAAACCCGGCGGGGAGACCCAGTACTTC
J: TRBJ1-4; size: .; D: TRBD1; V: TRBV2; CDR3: CASKRRGGQGEKLFF; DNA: TGTGCCAGCAAGAGGCGAGGGGGACAGGGAGAAAAACTGTTTTTT
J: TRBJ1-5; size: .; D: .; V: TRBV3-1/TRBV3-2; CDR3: CASSQGWGRRSNQPQHF; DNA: TGTGCCAGCAGCCAAGGCTGGGGAAGGAGGAGCAATCAGCCCCAGCATTTT
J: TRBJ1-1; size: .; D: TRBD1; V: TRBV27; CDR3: CASSFEGTDTEAFF; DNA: TGTGCCAGCAGTTTTGAGGGGACAGACACTGAAGCTTTCTTT
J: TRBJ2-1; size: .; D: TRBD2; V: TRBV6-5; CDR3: CASSYSGSSYNEQFF; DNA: TGTGCCAGCAGCTATAGCGGGAGCTCCTACAATGAGCAGTTCTTC
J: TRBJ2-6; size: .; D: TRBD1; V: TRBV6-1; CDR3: CASSGYRGSGANVLTF; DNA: TGTGCCAGCAGTGGTTACAGGGGATCCGGGGCCAACGTCCTGACTTTC
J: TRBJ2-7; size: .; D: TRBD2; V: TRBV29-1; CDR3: CSADGGYDEQYF; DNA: TGCAGCGCCGACGGGGGGTACGACGAGCAGTACTTC
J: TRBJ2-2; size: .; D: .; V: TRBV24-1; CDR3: CATSDPSEGSGELFF; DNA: TGTGCCACCAGTGATCCCTCGGAGGGGTCCGGGGAGCTGTTTTTT
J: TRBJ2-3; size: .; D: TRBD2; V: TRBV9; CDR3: CASLSGKSGRAGADTQYF; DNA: TGTGCCAGCCTTTCCGGCAAAAGCGGGAGGGCCGGCGCAGATACGCAGTATTTT
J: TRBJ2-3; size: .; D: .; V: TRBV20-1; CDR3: CSASKDTDTLDTQYF; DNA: TGCAGTGCTAGTAAAGACACAGACACTTTGGATACGCAGTATTTT
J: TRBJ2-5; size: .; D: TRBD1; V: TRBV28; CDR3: CASRTGGKETQYF; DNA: TGTGCCAGCAGGACAGGGGGCAAGGAGACCCAGTACTTC
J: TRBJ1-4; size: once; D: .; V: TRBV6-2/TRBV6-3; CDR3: CASSLLGTNEKLFF; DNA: TGTGCCAGCAGTTTACTTGGAACTAATGAAAAACTGTTTTTT
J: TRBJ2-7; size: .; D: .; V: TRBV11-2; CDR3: CASSFQVGSYEQYF; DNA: TGTGCCAGCAGCTTTCAGGTTGGCTCCTACGAGCAGTACTTC
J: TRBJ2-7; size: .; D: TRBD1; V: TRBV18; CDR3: CASSWDRPSTGSEQYF; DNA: TGTGCCAGCTCATGGGACAGACCTAGTACCGGGTCGGAGCAGTACTTC
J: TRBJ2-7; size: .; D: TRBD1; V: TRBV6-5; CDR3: CASRLTGDVHEQYF; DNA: TGTGCCAGCAGATTGACAGGGGATGTCCACGAGCAGTACTTC
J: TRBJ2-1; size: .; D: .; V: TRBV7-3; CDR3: CASSITGSNEQFF; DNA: TGTGCCAGCAGCATAACAGGGAGCAATGAGCAGTTCTTC
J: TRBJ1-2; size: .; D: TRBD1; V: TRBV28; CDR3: CASRTGGGYGYTF; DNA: TGTGCCAGCAGAACAGGGGGCGGCTATGGCTACACCTTC
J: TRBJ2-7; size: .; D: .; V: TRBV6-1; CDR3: CASSDRVKLYEQYF; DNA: TGTGCCAGCAGTGACAGGGTTAAACTCTACGAGCAGTACTTC
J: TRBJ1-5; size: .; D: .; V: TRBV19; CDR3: CASSSQGNQPQHF; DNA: TGTGCCAGTAGTTCGCAGGGCAATCAGCCCCAGCATTTT
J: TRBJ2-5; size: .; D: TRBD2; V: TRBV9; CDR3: CASSVEIAGGRETQYF; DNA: TGTGCCAGCAGCGTAGAAATAGCGGGAGGCCGGGAGACCCAGTACTTC
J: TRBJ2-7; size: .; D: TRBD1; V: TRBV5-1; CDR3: CASSFDRANEQYF; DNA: TGCGCCAGCAGCTTCGACAGGGCTAACGAGCAGTACTTC
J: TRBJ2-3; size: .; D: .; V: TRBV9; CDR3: CASSVQGTDTQYF; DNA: TGTGCCAGCAGCGTACAGGGCACAGATACGCAGTATTTT
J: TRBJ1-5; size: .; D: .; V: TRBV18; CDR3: CASSRGPGESQPQHF; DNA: TGTGCCAGCTCACGCGGTCCTGGGGAGAGTCAGCCCCAGCATTTT
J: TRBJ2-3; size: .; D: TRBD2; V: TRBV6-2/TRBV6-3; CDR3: CASSRGLAGGISDTQYF; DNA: TGTGCCAGCAGTCGGGGACTAGCGGGGGGGATTTCAGATACGCAGTATTTT
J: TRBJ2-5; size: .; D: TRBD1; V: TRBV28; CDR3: CASSTRTGLSTQYF; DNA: TGTGCCAGCAGTACCCGGACAGGGCTATCGACCCAGTACTTC
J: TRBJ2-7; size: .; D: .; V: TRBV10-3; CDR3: CAISAVGSGYEQYF; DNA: TGTGCCATCAGTGCAGTAGGATCGGGCTACGAGCAGTACTTC
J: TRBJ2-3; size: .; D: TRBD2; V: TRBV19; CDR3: CASSMGGGTDTQYF; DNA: TGTGCCAGTAGTATGGGGGGGGGTACAGATACGCAGTATTTT
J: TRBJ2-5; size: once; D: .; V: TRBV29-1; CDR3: CSVAVDSRETQYF; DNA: TGCAGCGTTGCTGTGGACAGCCGAGAGACCCAGTACTTC
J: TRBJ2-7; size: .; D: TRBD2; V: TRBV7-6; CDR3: CASSLSASGRFYEQYF; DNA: TGTGCCAGCAGCTTATCGGCCAGCGGGAGGTTCTACGAGCAGTACTTC
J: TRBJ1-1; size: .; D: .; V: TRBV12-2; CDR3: CASRPTEYIGRAEAFF; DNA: TGTGCAAGTCGCCCGACAGAGTATATTGGGCGCGCTGAAGCTTTCTTT
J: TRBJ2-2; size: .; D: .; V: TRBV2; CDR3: CASTPDTGFGTGELFF; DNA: TGTGCCAGCACCCCGGACACTGGCTTTGGGACCGGGGAGCTGTTTTTT
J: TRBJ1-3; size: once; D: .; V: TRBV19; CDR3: CASSIVAYSGNTIYF; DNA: TGTGCCAGTAGTATTGTGGCTTACTCTGGAAACACCATATATTTT
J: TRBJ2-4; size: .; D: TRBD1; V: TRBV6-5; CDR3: CASSYSGQGWNIQYF; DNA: TGTGCCAGCAGTTACTCGGGACAGGGGTGGAACATTCAGTACTTC
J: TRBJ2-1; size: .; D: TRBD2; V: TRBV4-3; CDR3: CASSHEVTSGRAGEQFF; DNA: TGCGCCAGCAGCCACGAGGTGACTAGCGGGAGGGCCGGGGAGCAGTTCTTC
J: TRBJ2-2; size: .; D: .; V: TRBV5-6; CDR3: CASSQGRRELFF; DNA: TGTGCCAGCAGCCAGGGTAGACGGGAGCTGTTTTTT
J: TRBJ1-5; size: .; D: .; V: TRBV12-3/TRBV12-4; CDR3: CASHYTGYQPQHF; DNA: TGTGCCAGCCATTATACAGGGTATCAGCCCCAGCATTTT
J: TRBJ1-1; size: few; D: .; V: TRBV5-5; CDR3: CASSLAHWNTEAFF; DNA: TGTGCCAGCAGCCTAGCGCACTGGAACACTGAAGCTTTCTTT
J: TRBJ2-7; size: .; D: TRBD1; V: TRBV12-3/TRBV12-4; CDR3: CASSPGTGNEQYF; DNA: TGTGCCAGCAGTCCAGGGACAGGGAACGAGCAGTACTTC
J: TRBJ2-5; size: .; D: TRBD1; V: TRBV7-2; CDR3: CASSQLQPGQQETQYF; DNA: TGTGCCAGCAGCCAACTTCAACCGGGACAGCAAGAGACCCAGTACTTC
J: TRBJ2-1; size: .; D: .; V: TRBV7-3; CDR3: CASSLTPRGVVDAEQFF; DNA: TGTGCCAGCAGCTTAACTCCCAGGGGTGTTGTGGATGCTGAGCAGTTCTTC
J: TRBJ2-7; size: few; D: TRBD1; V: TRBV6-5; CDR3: CASTRDRGQGQYF; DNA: TGTGCCAGCACCCGGGACAGGGGGCAAGGGCAGTACTTC
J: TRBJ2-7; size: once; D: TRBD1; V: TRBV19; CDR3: CASSRTGGTYEQYF; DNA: TGTGCCAGTAGTCGGACAGGGGGCACCTACGAGCAGTACTTC
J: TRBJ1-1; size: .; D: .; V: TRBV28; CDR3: CASIPRPREGNTEAFF; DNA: TGTGCCAGCATCCCCAGGCCCCGAGAGGGGAACACTGAAGCTTTCTTT
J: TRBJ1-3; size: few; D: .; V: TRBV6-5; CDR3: CASSSGWTENTIYF; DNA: TGTGCCAGCAGTAGTGGGTGGACTGAGAACACCATATATTTT
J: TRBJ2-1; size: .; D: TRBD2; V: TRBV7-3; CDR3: CASSLQLAGDRNEQFF; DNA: TGTGCCAGCAGCTTACAACTAGCGGGAGATCGCAATGAGCAGTTCTTC